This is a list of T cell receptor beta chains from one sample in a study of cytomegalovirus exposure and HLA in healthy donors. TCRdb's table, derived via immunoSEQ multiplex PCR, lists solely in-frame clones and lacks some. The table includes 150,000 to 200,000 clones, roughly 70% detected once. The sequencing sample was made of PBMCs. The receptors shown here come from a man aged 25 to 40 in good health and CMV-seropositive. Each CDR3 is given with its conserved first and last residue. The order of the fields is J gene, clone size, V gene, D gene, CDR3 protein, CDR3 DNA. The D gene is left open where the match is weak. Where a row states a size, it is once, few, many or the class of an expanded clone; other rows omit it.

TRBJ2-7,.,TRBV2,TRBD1,CASSLGQAPYEQYF,TGTGCCAGCAGTCTAGGACAGGCCCCCTACGAGCAGTACTTT
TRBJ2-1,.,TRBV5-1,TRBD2,CASSPTSGSSYEQFF,TGCGCCAGCAGCCCGACTAGCGGGAGTAGTTATGAGCAGTTCTTC
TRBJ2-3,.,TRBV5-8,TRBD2,CASSLLAGGADTQYF,TGTGCCAGCAGCTTACTAGCGGGAGGGGCGGATACGCAGTATTTT
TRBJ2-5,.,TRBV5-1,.,CASSPAGHELQETQYF,TGCGCCAGCAGCCCGGCGGGGCATGAACTCCAAGAGACCCAGTACTTC
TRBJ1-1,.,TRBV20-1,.,CSGRLNTEAFF,TGCAGTGGGCGGCTGAACACTGAAGCTTTCTTT
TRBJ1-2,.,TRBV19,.,CASRQVDGYTF,TGTGCCAGTAGGCAGGTCGATGGCTACACCTTC
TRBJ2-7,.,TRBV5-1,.,CASSLAPGAYEQYF,TGCGCCAGCAGCTTGGCCCCCGGGGCCTACGAGCAGTACTTC
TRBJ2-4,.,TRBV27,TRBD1,CASSIRDSKNIQYF,TGTGCCAGCAGTATCCGGGACAGCAAAAACATTCAGTACTTC
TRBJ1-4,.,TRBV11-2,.,CASSLGTLVANEKLFF,TGTGCCAGCAGCTTAGGAACCCTAGTAGCTAATGAAAAACTGTTTTTT
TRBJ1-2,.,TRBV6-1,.,CASKVSVNYGYTF,TGTGCCAGCAAAGTTTCAGTTAACTATGGCTACACCTTC
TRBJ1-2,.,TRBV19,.,CASSIRGYGYTF,TGTGCCAGTAGTATCCGCGGGTATGGCTACACCTTC
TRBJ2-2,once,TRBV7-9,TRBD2,CASSLSGLAGGLGTGELFF,TGTGCCAGCAGCTTGAGTGGACTAGCGGGAGGGCTTGGCACCGGGGAGCTGTTTTTT
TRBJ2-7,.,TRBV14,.,CASSQEGASTYEQYF,TGTGCCAGCAGCCAAGAGGGGGCATCTACCTACGAGCAGTACTTC
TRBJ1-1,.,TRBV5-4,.,CASSPDSLNTEAFF,TGTGCCAGCAGCCCGGACAGCCTGAACACTGAAGCTTTCTTT
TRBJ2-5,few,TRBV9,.,CASSVGEATQETQYF,TGTGCCAGCAGCGTGGGGGAGGCGACCCAAGAGACCCAGTACTTC
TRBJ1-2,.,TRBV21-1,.,CASRQDFYGYTF,TGTGCCAGCCGGCAGGACTTCTATGGCTACACCTTC
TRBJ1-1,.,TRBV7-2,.,CASSLGSDRNTEAFF,TGTGCCAGCAGCTTGGGGTCCGACAGGAACACTGAAGCTTTCTTT
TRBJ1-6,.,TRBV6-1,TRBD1,CAGRQGINSPLHF,TGTGCCGGCAGACAGGGGATTAATTCACCCCTCCACTTT
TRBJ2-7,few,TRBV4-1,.,CASSQPGFSYEQYF,TGCGCCAGCAGCCAGCCAGGGTTCTCATACGAGCAGTACTTC
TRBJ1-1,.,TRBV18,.,CASSPRTAQLNTEAFF,TGTGCCAGCTCACCGCGGACAGCTCAATTGAACACTGAAGCTTTCTTT
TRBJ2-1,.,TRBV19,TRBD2,CASSMGEGEQFF,TGTGCCAGTAGTATGGGGGAGGGGGAGCAGTTCTTC
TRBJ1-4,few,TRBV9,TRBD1,CASSVAAGRGLDEKLFF,TGTGCCAGCAGCGTAGCCGCCGGCAGGGGGTTAGATGAAAAACTGTTTTTT
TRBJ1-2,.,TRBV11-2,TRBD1,CASSTTTGRDGYTF,TGTGCCAGCAGCACAACGACAGGGCGCGATGGCTACACCTTC
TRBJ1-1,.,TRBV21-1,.,CASSKGGDRWGNTEAFF,TGTGCCAGCAGCAAAGGTGGGGACAGGTGGGGGAACACTGAAGCTTTCTTT
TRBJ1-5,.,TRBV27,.,CASSFRGYNQPQHF,TGTGCCAGCAGTTTCAGGGGTTACAATCAGCCCCAGCATTTT
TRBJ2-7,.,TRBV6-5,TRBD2,CASGRAAGEQYF,TGTGCCAGCGGGAGGGCCGCTGGAGAGCAGTACTTC
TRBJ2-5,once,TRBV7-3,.,CASSENTGTRETQYF,TGTGCCAGCAGCGAGAATACAGGGACCAGGGAGACCCAGTACTTC
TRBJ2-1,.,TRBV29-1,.,CSARRLYEQFF,TGCAGCGCCAGACGACTTTATGAGCAGTTCTTC
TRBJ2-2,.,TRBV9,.,CASSFTQGEVTGELFF,TGTGCCAGCAGCTTTACCCAGGGGGAGGTCACCGGGGAGCTGTTTTTT
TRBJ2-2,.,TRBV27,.,CASSRSPTTNTGELFF,TGTGCCAGCAGTCGAAGCCCGACAACGAACACCGGGGAGCTGTTTTTT
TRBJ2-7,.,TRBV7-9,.,CASSLEGSPVVYEQYF,TGTGCCAGCAGCTTAGAGGGGTCCCCAGTCGTTTACGAGCAGTACTTC
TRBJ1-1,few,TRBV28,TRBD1,CASRGTGMTSEAFF,TGTGCCAGCCGCGGGACAGGGATGACGTCCGAAGCTTTCTTT